Each of the 21 T cell receptor beta chains below was sequenced from the same sample in a study of CD8+CD57+ T cells in acquired aplastic anemia. CDR3 and TCR beta VDJ profiling relied on genomic DNA as the template. TCRdb recomputed calls from the reads with MiXCR, one row per CDR3 protein. The sample records around 190,000 distinct CDR3 sequences, approximately 50% being singletons. The sequenced sample consisted of sorted CD4+, CD8+, or CD8+CD57+ T cells (not recorded which) from PBMCs. These receptors were collected from a human donor in good health, serving as a control.

As regards this clonotype: Germline and junction disagree at one end, which may indicate a read error. V and J are TRBV9 and TRBJ2-2; a possible D gene is TRBD2 (5 bases). The CDR3 totals 13 residues. The germline V gene has CDR1 SGDLS and CDR2 YYNGEE. The CDR3 nucleotides read TGTGCCAGCAGCGTTCCGAGCACCGGGGAGCCGTTTTTT. This translates into CASSVPSTGEPFF.

The rearrangement uses TRBV6-5 and TRBJ2-1, with 7 bases aligning to TRBD2. The junction had 9 bases not matched to a gene; V was cut back by 4 bases and J by 9 bases. This CDR3 spans 14 amino acids. Germline assignment: CDR1 MNHEY and CDR2 SVGAGI. This CDR3 is CASSCSGGIPEQFF. The CDR3 nucleotides read TGTGCCAGCAGTTGCTCGGGAGGCATTCCTGAGCAGTTCTTC.

A note on this clonotype: The junction departs from germline at one end; a sequencing error may be responsible. Here the CDR3 reads CASTQGRDTEAFF. The CDR3 coding sequence is TGCGCCAGCACTCAGGGTAGGGACACTGAAGCCTTCTTT. V and J are TRBV10-1 and TRBJ1-1, with D tentatively TRBD1 (6 bases). CDR1 WNHNN and CDR2 SYGVQD come from the germline V gene (reference sequence). The CDR3 loop spans 13 amino acids.

The V gene is TRBV10-3, the J gene TRBJ2-7; D possibly matches TRBD1 or TRBD2 (5 bases each). Germline CDR1 ENHRY, CDR2 SYGVKD. V was cut by 10 bases and J by 6 bases, with 22 bases left in between. This CDR3 has 14 amino acids. The CDR3 loop reads CATIRDGKSFEQYF. CDR3 coding DNA: TGTGCCACTATACGGGACGGGAAGTCTTTCGAGCAGTACTTC.

This rearrangement joins TRBV20-1 to TRBJ2-7; TRBD1 matches at 10 bases. The CDR3 covers 14 residues. The V gene's germline CDR1 is DFQATT and CDR2 SNEGSKA (reference sequence). With V trimmed by 5 bases and J by 7 bases, 11 bases remained unmatched. The CDR3 DNA sequence: TGCAGTGCTTATACCGGGACAGGGGCGGGGGAGCAGTACTTC. This sequence encodes CSAYTGTGAGEQYF.

The rearrangement links TRBV12-3 or TRBV12-4 to TRBJ2-3, with D possibly TRBD2 on 5 matching bases. Trimming pared 6 bases from V and 2 bases from J, leaving 18 bases between. The CDR3 is 16 amino acids. The CDR3, as DNA: TGTGCCAGCAGCATTTCTAGCAGAGGATCCACAGATACGCAGTATTTT. Translated: CASSISSRGSTDTQYF.

This rearrangement joins TRBV10-3 to TRBJ1-5; 10 bases line up with TRBD1. In germline, CDR1 is ENHRY, CDR2 SYGVKD. V gave up 4 bases and J gave up 1 base; unmatched junction bases: 10. This CDR3 region has 18 residues. CDR3 bases: TGTGCCATCAGTGGAGGGGACAGGGGAAAATACAGCAATCAGCCCCAGCATTTT. Translation gives CAISGGDRGKYSNQPQHF.

The chain uses TRBV20-1 and TRBJ2-5; D may correspond to TRBD1 or TRBD2 (5 bases each). The CDR3 extends over 15 amino acids. The V end lost 5 bases, the J end lost 5 bases, and 21 bases lay between the germline ends. The germline gives CDR1 DFQATT, CDR2 SNEGSKA (reference sequence). The CDR3 coding sequence is TGCAGTGCTCCCTCAGGGACCAGGGAGTGGGAGACCCAGTACTTC. As protein: CSAPSGTREWETQYF.

The gene calls are TRBV4-3 and TRBJ1-1; TRBD1 aligns across 11 bases. Trimming at V came to 2 bases and at J to 6 bases, leaving 5 bases not matched to a gene. The CDR3 totals 15 residues. Germline V CDR1 and CDR2: LGHNA, YSLEER. CDR3 bases: TGCGCCAGCAGCCAACCTAGGACAGGGGGCGCTGAAGCTTTCTTT. It translates to CASSQPRTGGAEAFF.

In its sample, this clonotype was seen many times. The V gene is TRBV4-3, the J gene TRBJ2-6; D not certain. V gave up 0 bases and J gave up 0 bases, with 9 bases separating them. The CDR3 runs 17 residues. Germline CDR1 is LGHNA and CDR2 is YSLEER. The CDR3 DNA reads TGCGCCAGCAGCCAAGACCACACGAGCTCTGGGGCCAACGTCCTGACTTTC. As protein: CASSQDHTSSGANVLTF.

The chain carries TRBV9 and TRBJ2-3; D is perhaps TRBD2 (6 bases). The germline V and J ends were trimmed by 0 bases and 2 bases, with 16 bases remaining between them. Germline-derived CDR1 and CDR2 are SGDLS and YYNGEE. The CDR3 contains 17 residues. The CDR3 loop is CASSVAGTGVHTDTQYF. The CDR3 DNA follows: TGTGCCAGCAGCGTAGCGGGGACGGGGGTACACACAGATACGCAGTATTTT. Filled out from reference TRBV9 and TRBJ2-3, the complete variable domain reads DSGVTQTPKHLITATGQRVTLRCSPRSGDLSVYWYQQSLDQGLQFLIQYYNGEERAKGNILERFSAQQFPDLHSELNLSSLELGDSALYFCASSVAGTGVHTDTQYFGPGTRLTVL.

This clonotype was counted many times. This chain uses TRBV5-1 with TRBJ2-7; D not resolved. Trimming pared 0 bases from V and 3 bases from J, leaving 7 bases between. Germline loops: CDR1 SGHRS, CDR2 YFSETQ. The CDR3 consists of 13 residues. The CDR3 protein is CASSLGSVYEQYF. As DNA, the CDR3 is TGCGCCAGCAGCTTGGGGTCAGTCTACGAGCAGTACTTC.

This clonotype has at least ten counts. The gene calls are TRBV5-1 and TRBJ1-1; D ambiguous. With 5 bases removed from V and 0 bases from J, the gap between germline ends came to 8 bases. The length of the CDR3 is 13 residues. Germline CDR1 and CDR2: SGHRS and YFSETQ. The CDR3: CASSESMNTEAFF. CDR3 nucleotides: TGCGCCAGCAGTGAGTCCATGAACACTGAAGCTTTCTTT.

The rearrangement uses TRBV10-1 and TRBJ2-7, with D possibly TRBD2 on 5 matching bases. V gave up 2 bases and J gave up 0 bases, with 11 bases separating them. The CDR3 extends over 15 amino acids. Germline CDR1 and CDR2: WNHNN and SYGVQD (reference sequence). This CDR3 is CASSERRVSSYEQYV. In DNA form, the CDR3 reads TGCGCCAGCAGTGAGCGGCGGGTGAGCTCCTACGAGCAGTACGTC.

This clonotype showed up many times. DNA of the CDR3: TGTGCCAGCAGCGGGGGGGCGAAAGAGCAGTTCTTC. As protein: CASSGGAKEQFF. The genes are TRBV11-3 and TRBJ2-1; tentative D call: TRBD2 (7 bases). The CDR3 is 12 residues long. Germline-derived CDR1 and CDR2 are SGHNT and YENEEA. Trimming removed 5 bases at V and 10 bases at J, with 12 bases between.

V gene TRBV5-6 combines with J gene TRBJ2-5, with TRBD1 matching over 7 bases. The CDR3 extends over 14 amino acids. After removal of 3 bases from V and 7 bases from J, the junction contained 9 bases not matched to a gene. CDR1 is SGHDT, CDR2 YYEEEE, per germline. The CDR3 coding sequence is TGTGCCAGCAGCTGGGACAGTATCTATGGGACCCAGTACTTC. It specifies CASSWDSIYGTQYF. Supplemented by reference TRBV5-6 and TRBJ2-5, the full variable domain reads DAGVTQSPTHLIKTRGQQVTLRCSPKSGHDTVSWYQQALGQGPQFIFQYYEEEERQRGNFPDRFSGHQFPNYSSELNVNALLLGDSALYLCASSWDSIYGTQYFGPGTRLLVL.

J is TRBJ1-2 and V is TRBV20-1, with D possibly matching TRBD1 (5 bases). Germline V gives CDR1 DFQATT, CDR2 SNEGSKA (reference sequence). CDR3 size: 13 residues. Trimming cost V 3 bases and J 5 bases, with 13 bases left between them. Written as DNA, the CDR3 is TGCAGTGCTAGCGCAGACAGCGCATATGGCTACACCTTC. As protein: CSASADSAYGYTF.

About this clonotype: In this CDR3 the conserved last residue, phenylalanine or tryptophan, is missing, so a read error is likely. No DNA is shown, since the ends of the CDR3 on it are uncertain; the CDR3 is the one TCRdb lists. The chain uses TRBV7-8 and TRBJ2-2; no check of the table's D call, TRBD2, against the DNA was made. The germline V gene has CDR1 SGHVS and CDR2 FQNEAQ. The CDR3 spans 15 residues, counting both ends. The CDR3 is CASSARASNTGELVL.

The sample holds a few counts of this clonotype. A clone one base away is much larger, so this may be a read error. The V gene is TRBV5-1, the J gene TRBJ2-4, with no clear D. The V and J ends lost 5 bases and 15 bases respectively, with 24 bases between them. The CDR3 length is 14 residues. Germline CDR1 is SGHRS and CDR2 is YFSETQ. The CDR3 coding sequence is TGCGCCAGCAGTTTATCGACCTTTGTGGGCCCGCGGTACTTC. Its protein product is CASSLSTFVGPRYF.

J is TRBJ2-1 and V is TRBV15, with TRBD2 identical over 9 bases. Germline V gene lookup returns CDR1 LNHNV and CDR2 YYDKDF (reference sequence). The trim removed 0 bases at V and 4 bases at J, leaving 10 bases unmatched. The CDR3 spans 18 residues. The CDR3 coding sequence is TGTGCCACCAGCAGAGAATGGGCGGGGGGGCCGGTATACAATGAGCAGTTCTTC. This sequence encodes CATSREWAGGPVYNEQFF.

This clonotype was picked up many times. J is TRBJ1-6 and V is TRBV10-2, with TRBD1 as a possible D gene (6 bases). V was shortened by 7 bases and J by 6 bases, with 13 bases between the two germline ends. This CDR3 is 14 amino acids long. Germline V gives CDR1 WSHSY, CDR2 SAAADI. The DNA of the CDR3 is TGCGCCAGCACAGCCACAGGGCCTAATTCACCCCTCCACTTT. Translated, it gives CASTATGPNSPLHF.